The clone carrying this T cell receptor beta chain occurred many times. The data are from a study of CD8 T cells in ankylosing spondylitis. TCRdb re-derived calls from the 5' RACE reads in MiXCR, one entry per CDR3 protein. This sample has roughly 190,000 distinct CDR3 sequences, with 9.5% to 15% found just once. The germline V gene encodes CDR1 SEHNR and CDR2 FQNEAQ (reference sequence). Between the trimmed V and J ends, which lost 3 bases and 5 bases, there was a span of 8 bases. There are 13 residues in the CDR3. V gene TRBV7-9 combines with J gene TRBJ2-1, with D tentatively TRBD2 (5 bases). Material for sequencing was blood, either unsorted or a sorted T cell fraction (not recorded which). This TCR derives from a male donor with ankylosing spondylitis or in good health (not recorded which). This CDR3 is CASSFGVDNEQFF. In DNA form, the CDR3 reads TGTGCCAGCAGCTTCGGGGTAGACAATGAGCAGTTCTTC.